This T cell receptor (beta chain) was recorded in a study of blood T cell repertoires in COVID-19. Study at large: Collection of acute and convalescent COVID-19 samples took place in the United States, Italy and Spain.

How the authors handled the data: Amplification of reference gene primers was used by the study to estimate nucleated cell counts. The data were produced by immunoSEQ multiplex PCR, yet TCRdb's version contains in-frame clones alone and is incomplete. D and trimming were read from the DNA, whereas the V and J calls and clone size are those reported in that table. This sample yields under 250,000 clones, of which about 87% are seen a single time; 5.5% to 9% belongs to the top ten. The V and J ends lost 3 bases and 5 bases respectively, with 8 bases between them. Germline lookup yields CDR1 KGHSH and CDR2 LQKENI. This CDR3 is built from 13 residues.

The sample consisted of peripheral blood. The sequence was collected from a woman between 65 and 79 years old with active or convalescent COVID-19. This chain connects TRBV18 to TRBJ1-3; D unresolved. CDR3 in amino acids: CASSPTDRNTIYF. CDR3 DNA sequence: TGTGCCAGCTCACCCACAGACAGAAACACCATATATTTT. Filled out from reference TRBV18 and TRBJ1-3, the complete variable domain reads NAGVMQNPRHLVRRRGQEARLRCSPMKGHSHVYWYRQLPEEGLKFMVYLQKENIIDESGMPKERFSAEFPKEGPSILRIQQVVRGDSAAYFCASSPTDRNTIYFGEGSWLTVV.